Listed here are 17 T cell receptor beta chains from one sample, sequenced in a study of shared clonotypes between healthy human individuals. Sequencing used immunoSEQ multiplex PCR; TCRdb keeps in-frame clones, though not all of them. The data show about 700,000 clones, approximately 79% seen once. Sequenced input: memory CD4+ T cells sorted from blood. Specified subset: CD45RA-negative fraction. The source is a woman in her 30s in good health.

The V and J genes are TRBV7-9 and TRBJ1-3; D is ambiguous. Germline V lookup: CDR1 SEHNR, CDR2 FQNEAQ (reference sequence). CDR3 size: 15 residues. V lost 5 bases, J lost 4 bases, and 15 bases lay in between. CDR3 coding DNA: TGTGCCAGCAGCCAAGGACTTGGGGAAGGAAACACCATATATTTT. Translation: CASSQGLGEGNTIYF.

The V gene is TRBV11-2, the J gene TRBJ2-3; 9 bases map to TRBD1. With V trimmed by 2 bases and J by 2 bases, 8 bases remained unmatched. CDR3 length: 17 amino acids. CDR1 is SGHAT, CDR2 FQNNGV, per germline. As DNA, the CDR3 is TGTGCCAGCAGCTTACCCGACAGGGGGTATTACACAGATACGCAGTATTTT. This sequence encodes CASSLPDRGYYTDTQYF.

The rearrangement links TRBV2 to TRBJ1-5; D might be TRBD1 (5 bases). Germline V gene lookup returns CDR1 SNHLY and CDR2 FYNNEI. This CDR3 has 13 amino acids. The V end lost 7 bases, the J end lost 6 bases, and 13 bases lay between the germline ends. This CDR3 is CASMGQGGQPQHF. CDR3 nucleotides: TGTGCCAGCATGGGGCAGGGAGGTCAGCCCCAGCATTTT.

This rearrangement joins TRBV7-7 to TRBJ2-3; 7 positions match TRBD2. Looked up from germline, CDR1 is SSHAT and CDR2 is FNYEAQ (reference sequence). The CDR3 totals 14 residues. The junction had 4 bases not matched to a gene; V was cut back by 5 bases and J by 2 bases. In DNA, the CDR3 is TGTGCCAGCAGCGGGGGGGAGTTCACAGATACGCAGTATTTT. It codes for CASSGGEFTDTQYF.

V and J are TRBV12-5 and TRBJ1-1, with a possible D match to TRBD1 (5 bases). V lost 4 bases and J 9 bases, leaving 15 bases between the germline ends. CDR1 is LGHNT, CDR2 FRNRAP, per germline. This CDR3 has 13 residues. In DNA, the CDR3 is TGTGCTAGTGGTTCCGGAGGGGTAGGAAAAGCTTTCTTT. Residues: CASGSGGVGKAFF. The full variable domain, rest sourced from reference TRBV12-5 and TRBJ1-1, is DARVTQTPRHKVTEMGQEVTMRCQPILGHNTVFWYRQTMMQGLELLAYFRNRAPLDDSGMPKDRFSAEMPDATLATLKIQPSEPRDSAVYFCASGSGGVGKAFFGQGTRLTVV.

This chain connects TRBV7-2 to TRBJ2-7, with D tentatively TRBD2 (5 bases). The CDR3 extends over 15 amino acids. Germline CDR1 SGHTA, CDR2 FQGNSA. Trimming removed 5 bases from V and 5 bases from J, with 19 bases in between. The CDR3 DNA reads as TGTGCCAGCAGCCCTCGGATCGGGGATTCTAACGAGCAGTACTTC. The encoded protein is CASSPRIGDSNEQYF. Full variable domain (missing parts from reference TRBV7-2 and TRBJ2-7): GAGVSQSPSNKVTEKGKDVELRCDPISGHTALYWYRQSLGQGLEFLIYFQGNSAPDKSGLPSDRFSAERTGGSVSTLTIQRTQQEDSAVYLCASSPRIGDSNEQYFGPGTRLTVT.

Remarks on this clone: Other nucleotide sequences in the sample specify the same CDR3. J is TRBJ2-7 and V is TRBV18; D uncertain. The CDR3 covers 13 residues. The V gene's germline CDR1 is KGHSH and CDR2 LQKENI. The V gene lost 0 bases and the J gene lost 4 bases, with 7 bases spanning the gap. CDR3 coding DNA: TGTGCCAGCTCACCACCGGCCGGGTACGAGCAGTACTTC. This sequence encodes CASSPPAGYEQYF.

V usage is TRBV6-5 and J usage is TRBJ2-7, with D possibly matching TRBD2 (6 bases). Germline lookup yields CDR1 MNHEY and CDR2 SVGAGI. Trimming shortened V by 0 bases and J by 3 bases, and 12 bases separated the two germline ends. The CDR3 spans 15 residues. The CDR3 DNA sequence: TGTGCCAGCAGTTACTCGCGCGGGCGGGACTACGAGCAGTACTTC. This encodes CASSYSRGRDYEQYF.

The CDR3 nucleotides read TGTGCCAGCAGTCAAACTAAACTAGCGACCTCCTACAATGAGCAGTTCTTC. Protein product: CASSQTKLATSYNEQFF. The chain couples TRBV2 to TRBJ2-1, with TRBD2 matching over 7 bases. In germline, CDR1 is SNHLY, CDR2 FYNNEI. The V segment lost 5 bases and the J segment 0 bases; nucleotides outside the gene matches: 10. The CDR3 has 17 residues.

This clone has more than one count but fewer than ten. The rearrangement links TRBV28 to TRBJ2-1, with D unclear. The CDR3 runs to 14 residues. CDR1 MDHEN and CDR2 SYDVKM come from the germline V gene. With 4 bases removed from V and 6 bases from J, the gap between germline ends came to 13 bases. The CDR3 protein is CASSSVNKRNEQFF. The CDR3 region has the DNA TGTGCCAGCAGTTCGGTGAACAAACGCAATGAGCAGTTCTTC.

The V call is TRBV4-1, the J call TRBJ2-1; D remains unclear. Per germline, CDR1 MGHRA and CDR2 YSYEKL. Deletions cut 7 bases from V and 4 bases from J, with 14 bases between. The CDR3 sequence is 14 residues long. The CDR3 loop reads CASKMGKGYNEQFF. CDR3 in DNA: TGCGCCAGCAAAATGGGTAAGGGTTACAATGAGCAGTTCTTC.

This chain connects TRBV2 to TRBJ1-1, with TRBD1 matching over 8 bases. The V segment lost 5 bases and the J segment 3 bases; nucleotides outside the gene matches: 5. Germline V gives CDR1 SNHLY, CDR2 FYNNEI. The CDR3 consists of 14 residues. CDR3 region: CASSRQGSDTEAFF. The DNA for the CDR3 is TGTGCCAGCAGTAGACAGGGGTCGGACACTGAAGCTTTCTTT.

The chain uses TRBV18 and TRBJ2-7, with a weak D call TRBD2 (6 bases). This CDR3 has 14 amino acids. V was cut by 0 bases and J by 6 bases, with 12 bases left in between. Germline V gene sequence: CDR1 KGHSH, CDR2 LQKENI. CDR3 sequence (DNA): TGTGCCAGCTCACCACCCCCGACTAGTTCCGAGCAGTACTTC. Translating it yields CASSPPPTSSEQYF.

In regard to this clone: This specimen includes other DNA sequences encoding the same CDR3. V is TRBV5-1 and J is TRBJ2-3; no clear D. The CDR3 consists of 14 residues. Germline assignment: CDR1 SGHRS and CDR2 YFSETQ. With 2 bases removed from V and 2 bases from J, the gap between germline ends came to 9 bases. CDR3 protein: CASSLAGPTDTQYF. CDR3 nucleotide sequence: TGCGCCAGCAGCTTAGCCGGGCCCACAGATACGCAGTATTTT.

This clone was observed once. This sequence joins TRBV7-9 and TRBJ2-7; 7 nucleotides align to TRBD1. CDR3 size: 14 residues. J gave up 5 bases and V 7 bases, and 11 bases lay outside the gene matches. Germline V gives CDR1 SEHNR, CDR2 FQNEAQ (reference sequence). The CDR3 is CASTKNRGFHEQYF. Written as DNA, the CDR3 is TGTGCCAGCACCAAGAACAGGGGTTTCCACGAGCAGTACTTC.

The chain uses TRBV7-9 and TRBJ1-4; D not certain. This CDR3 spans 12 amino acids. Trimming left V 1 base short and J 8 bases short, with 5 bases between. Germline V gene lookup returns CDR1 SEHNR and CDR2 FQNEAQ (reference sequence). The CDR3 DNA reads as TGTGCCAGCAGCTTAGAATACGAAAAACTGTTTTTT. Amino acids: CASSLEYEKLFF.

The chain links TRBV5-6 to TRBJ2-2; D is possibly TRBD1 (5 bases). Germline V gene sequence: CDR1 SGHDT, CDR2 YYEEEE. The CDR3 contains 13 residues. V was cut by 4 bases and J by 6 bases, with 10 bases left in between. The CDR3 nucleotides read TGTGCCAGCAGCCCCGCCAGGGCCGGGGAGCTGTTTTTT. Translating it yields CASSPARAGELFF. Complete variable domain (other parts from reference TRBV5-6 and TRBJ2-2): DAGVTQSPTHLIKTRGQQVTLRCSPKSGHDTVSWYQQALGQGPQFIFQYYEEEERQRGNFPDRFSGHQFPNYSSELNVNALLLGDSALYLCASSPARAGELFFGEGSRLTVL.